Following are 12 T cell receptor beta chains from one sample sequenced in a study of metastatic and nonmetastatic thyroid tumors. There were no patients who had received any treatment before thyroid surgery. Using MiXCR, TCRdb re-called clones from the PCR reads. The sample has about 20,000 clones; roughly 23% are singletons. Sequenced: tumor tissue. The receptors here all came from a male donor with papillary thyroid cancer or a benign thyroid nodule (not recorded which). Some clones in this sample may be carry-over from other donors' samples.

In its sample, this clone was seen many times. DNA for the CDR3: TGTGCCAGCAGCCAGGCGAGACAGGGTACTGAAGCTTTCTTT. It specifies CASSQARQGTEAFF. V is TRBV7-9 and J is TRBJ1-1; 7 nucleotides line up with TRBD1. CDR3 size: 14 residues. CDR1 SEHNR and CDR2 FQNEAQ come from the germline V gene (reference sequence). Unmatched junction bases numbered 8, after V lost 5 bases and J lost 5 bases. Drawing the rest from reference TRBV7-9 and TRBJ1-1, the complete variable domain is DTGVSQNPRHKITKRGQNVTFRCDPISEHNRLYWYRQTLGQGPEFLTYFQNEAQLEKSRLLSDRFSAERPKGSFSTLEIQRTEQGDSAMYLCASSQARQGTEAFFGQGTRLTVV.

This clone showed up many times. Possible read error: a much larger clone is one base away. The chain links TRBV11-2 to TRBJ2-7, with D possibly matching TRBD1 (6 bases). V was clipped by 1 base and J by 4 bases, with 11 bases between them. The CDR3 length is 14 residues. CDR1 is SGHAT, CDR2 FQNNGV, per germline. The CDR3 loop reads CASSLGAGAYEQYF. CDR3 in DNA: TGTGCCAGCAGCTTAGGGGCAGGGGCATACGAGCAGTACTTC.

This clone has a count of ten or more. The rearrangement uses TRBV27 and TRBJ1-3; TRBD1 matches at 7 bases. The germline V gene encodes CDR1 MNHEY and CDR2 SMNVEV (reference sequence). The V gene end was trimmed by 3 bases and the J gene end by 1 base; junction bases not matched to a gene: 6. This CDR3 is built from 16 residues. The CDR3 protein is CASSLTGTVSGNTIYF. CDR3 DNA sequence: TGTGCCAGCAGTTTGACCGGGACAGTTTCTGGAAACACCATATATTTT.

In its sample, this clone was seen many times. V gene TRBV2 combines with J gene TRBJ1-5; no firm D call. This CDR3 has 15 amino acids. V was shortened by 3 bases and J by 3 bases, with 12 bases between the two germline ends. Germline lookup yields CDR1 SNHLY and CDR2 FYNNEI. The CDR3 sequence: CASSEVAALNQPQHF. As DNA, the CDR3 is TGTGCCAGCAGTGAGGTGGCAGCACTCAATCAGCCCCAGCATTTT.

This clone was counted between two and nine times. The chain links TRBV27 to TRBJ2-1; weak D call: TRBD2 (7 bases). Germline V gene data show CDR1 as MNHEY and CDR2 as SMNVEV (reference sequence). The V and J ends lost 1 base and 6 bases respectively, with 13 bases between them. The CDR3 length is 15 residues. The DNA of the CDR3 is TGTGCCAGCAGTTTATTGGGGGGGCACGGCAATGAGCAGTTCTTC. Translated, it gives CASSLLGGHGNEQFF.

This clone occurred many times. This chain links TRBV18 with TRBJ1-5; 7 nucleotides align to TRBD1. J lost 3 bases, V lost 5 bases, and 4 bases had no gene match. The CDR3 is 14 residues long. The V gene's germline CDR1 is KGHSH and CDR2 LQKENI. CDR3 amino acids: CASSEGQLNQPQHF. Written as DNA, the CDR3 is TGTGCCAGCTCAGAGGGACAGCTCAATCAGCCCCAGCATTTT.

As for this clone: One junction end does not reproduce the germline sequence, and a read error may be involved. The V and J genes are TRBV5-1 and TRBJ1-1, with TRBD1 matching over 10 bases. The CDR3 has 15 amino acids. The germline V gene has CDR1 SGHRS and CDR2 YFSETQ. CDR3 in amino acids: CASRWDRGTNTEAVF. The CDR3 nucleotides read TGCGCCAGCCGATGGGACAGGGGCACGAACACTGAAGCTGTATTT.

This clone showed up just a few times. The J gene is TRBJ1-1, the V gene TRBV5-6; D may be TRBD1 (6 bases). V was clipped by 4 bases and J by 6 bases, with 19 bases between them. Germline V gene lookup returns CDR1 SGHDT and CDR2 YYEEEE. The CDR3 runs 15 residues. The CDR3 DNA sequence: TGTGCCAGCAGCCTTGGAGGGGGTAGCGGGGCTGAAGCTTTCTTT. Translating gives CASSLGGGSGAEAFF.

This clone showed up many times. The chain uses TRBV7-9 and TRBJ2-7, with 8 nucleotides matching TRBD1. This CDR3 has 14 amino acids. V was pared by 1 base and J by 5 bases, with 4 bases of the junction left unmatched. Per the germline V gene, CDR1 is SEHNR and CDR2 is FQNEAQ (reference sequence). CDR3 amino acids: CASSLGQGADEQYF. For the CDR3, the DNA is TGTGCCAGCAGCTTAGGGCAGGGGGCGGACGAGCAGTACTTC. Combining the CDR3 with reference TRBV7-9 and TRBJ2-7 gives the whole variable domain DTGVSQNPRHKITKRGQNVTFRCDPISEHNRLYWYRQTLGQGPEFLTYFQNEAQLEKSRLLSDRFSAERPKGSFSTLEIQRTEQGDSAMYLCASSLGQGADEQYFGPGTRLTVT.

This clone was seen a handful of times. One base away lies a much larger clone, so this may be a sequencing read error. This same CDR3 is encoded by further DNA sequences in the sample. The chain uses TRBV7-8 and TRBJ1-5; TRBD1 agrees at 7 bases. The CDR3 is 13 residues long. V trimming: 4 bases; J trimming: 4 bases; junction bases outside the gene matches: 1. Germline CDR1 is SGHVS and CDR2 is FQNEAQ. This chain's CDR3 is CASSYRGNQPQHF. The CDR3 DNA reads TGTGCCAGCAGCTACAGGGGTAATCAGCCCCAGCATTTT.

Many counts were recorded for this clone. This chain links TRBV4-2 with TRBJ2-2, with TRBD2 matching over 10 bases. The CDR3 runs 17 residues. Looked up from germline, CDR1 is LGHNA and CDR2 is YNFKEQ. Losses at the gene ends were 0 bases for V and 4 bases for J; bases not matched to a gene: 5. The CDR3 nucleotides are TGTGCCAGCAGCCAAGATAGGGCTAGCGGGAGCACCGGGGAGCTGTTTTTT. As protein: CASSQDRASGSTGELFF.

V gene TRBV24-1 combines with J gene TRBJ2-3; 10 nucleotides align to TRBD2. Looked up from germline, CDR1 is KGHDR and CDR2 is SFDVKD. Trimming removed 7 bases from V and 7 bases from J; junction bases left unmatched: 10. The CDR3 spans 15 residues. For the CDR3, the DNA is TGTGCCACCAGGGTTCTAGCGGGAGTATCTCATACGCAGTATTTT. This codes for CATRVLAGVSHTQYF.